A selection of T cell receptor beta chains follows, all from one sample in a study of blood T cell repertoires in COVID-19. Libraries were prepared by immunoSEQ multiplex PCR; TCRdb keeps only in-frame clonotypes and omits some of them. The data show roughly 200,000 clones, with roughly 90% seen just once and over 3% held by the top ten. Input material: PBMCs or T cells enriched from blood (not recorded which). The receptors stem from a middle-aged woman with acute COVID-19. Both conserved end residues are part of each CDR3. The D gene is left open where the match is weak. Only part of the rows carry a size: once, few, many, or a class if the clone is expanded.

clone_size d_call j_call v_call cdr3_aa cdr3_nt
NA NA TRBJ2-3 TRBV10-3 CAISESGATDTQYF TGTGCCATCAGTGAGTCCGGTGCTACGGATACGCAGTATTTT
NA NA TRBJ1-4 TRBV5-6 CASSPIRDISEKLFF TGTGCCAGCAGCCCGATAAGGGACATCTCTGAAAAACTGTTTTTT
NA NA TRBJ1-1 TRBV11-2 CASSLGSGLMNTEAFF TGTGCCAGCAGCTTAGGAAGCGGATTAATGAACACTGAAGCTTTCTTT
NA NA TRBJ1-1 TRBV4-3 CASSQGGGRDAEAFF TGCGCCAGCAGCCAAGGGGGGGGCAGGGACGCTGAAGCTTTCTTT
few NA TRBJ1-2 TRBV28 CASSLNGQSGYTF TGTGCCAGCAGTCTTAACGGACAAAGTGGCTACACCTTC
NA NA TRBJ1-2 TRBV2 CASSVGAESGYTF TGTGCCAGCAGTGTGGGGGCTGAGAGTGGCTACACCTTC
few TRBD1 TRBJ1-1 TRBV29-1 CSTIRGRAEAFF TGCAGCACTATTAGGGGGCGTGCTGAAGCTTTCTTT
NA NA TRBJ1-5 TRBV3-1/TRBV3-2 CASSQDLGGREPQHF TGTGCCAGCAGCCAAGATCTGGGAGGGAGGGAGCCCCAGCATTTT
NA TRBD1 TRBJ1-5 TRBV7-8 CASSLGDRGLVQPQHF TGTGCCAGCAGCTTAGGAGACAGGGGGCTCGTTCAGCCCCAGCATTTT
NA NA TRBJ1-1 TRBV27 CASSINRPVLFMNTEAFF TGTGCCAGCAGTATAAACAGGCCCGTTCTTTTTATGAACACTGAAGCTTTCTTT
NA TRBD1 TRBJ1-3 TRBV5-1 CASSPGGVGNTIYF TGCGCCAGCAGCCCAGGGGGTGTTGGAAACACCATATATTTT
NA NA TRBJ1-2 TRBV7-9 CASSSSPPYGYTF TGTGCCAGCAGCTCATCCCCCCCCTATGGCTACACCTTC
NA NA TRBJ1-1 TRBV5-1 CASSLSRELNTEAFF TGCGCCAGCAGCTTGTCCAGGGAACTTAACACTGAAGCTTTCTTT
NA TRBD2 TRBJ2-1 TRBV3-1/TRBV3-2 CASNPQTRTSGGTYNEQFF TGTGCCAGCAACCCTCAAACTAGGACTAGCGGGGGGACCTACAATGAGCAGTTCTTC
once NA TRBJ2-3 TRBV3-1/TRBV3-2 CASSPFEGGEGSTDTQYF TGTGCCAGCAGCCCGTTCGAAGGGGGAGAGGGAAGCACAGATACGCAGTATTTT
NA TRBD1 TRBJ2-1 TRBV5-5 CASRQGQGPYNEQFF TGTGCCAGCAGGCAGGGACAGGGCCCCTACAATGAGCAGTTCTTC
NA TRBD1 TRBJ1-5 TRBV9 CASSAGQGGGQPQHF TGTGCCAGCAGCGCCGGACAGGGAGGGGGTCAGCCCCAGCATTTT
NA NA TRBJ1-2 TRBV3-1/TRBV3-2 CASSQDSQGNYGYTF TGTGCCAGCAGCCAAGATTCACAGGGTAACTATGGCTACACCTTC
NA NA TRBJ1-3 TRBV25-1 CASSAGQSSGNTIYF TGTGCCAGCAGTGCCGGACAGTCCTCTGGAAACACCATATATTTT
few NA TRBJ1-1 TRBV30 CAWSVEVNTEAFF TGTGCCTGGAGTGTAGAGGTGAACACTGAAGCTTTCTTT
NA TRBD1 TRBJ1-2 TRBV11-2 CASSTWTGGARRTSGYTF TGTGCCAGCAGTACCTGGACAGGGGGCGCCCGGAGAACTAGTGGCTACACCTTC
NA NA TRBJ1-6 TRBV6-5 CASSYSTDTTPPLHF TGTGCCAGCAGTTACTCGACCGACACCACCCCACCCCTCCACTTT
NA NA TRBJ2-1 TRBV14 CASSQGPGISYNEQFF TGTGCCAGCAGCCAAGGACCGGGGATCTCCTACAATGAGCAGTTCTTC
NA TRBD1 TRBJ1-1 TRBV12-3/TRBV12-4 CASSNRDRVLAFF TGTGCCAGCAGTAACCGGGACAGGGTGTTGGCTTTCTTT